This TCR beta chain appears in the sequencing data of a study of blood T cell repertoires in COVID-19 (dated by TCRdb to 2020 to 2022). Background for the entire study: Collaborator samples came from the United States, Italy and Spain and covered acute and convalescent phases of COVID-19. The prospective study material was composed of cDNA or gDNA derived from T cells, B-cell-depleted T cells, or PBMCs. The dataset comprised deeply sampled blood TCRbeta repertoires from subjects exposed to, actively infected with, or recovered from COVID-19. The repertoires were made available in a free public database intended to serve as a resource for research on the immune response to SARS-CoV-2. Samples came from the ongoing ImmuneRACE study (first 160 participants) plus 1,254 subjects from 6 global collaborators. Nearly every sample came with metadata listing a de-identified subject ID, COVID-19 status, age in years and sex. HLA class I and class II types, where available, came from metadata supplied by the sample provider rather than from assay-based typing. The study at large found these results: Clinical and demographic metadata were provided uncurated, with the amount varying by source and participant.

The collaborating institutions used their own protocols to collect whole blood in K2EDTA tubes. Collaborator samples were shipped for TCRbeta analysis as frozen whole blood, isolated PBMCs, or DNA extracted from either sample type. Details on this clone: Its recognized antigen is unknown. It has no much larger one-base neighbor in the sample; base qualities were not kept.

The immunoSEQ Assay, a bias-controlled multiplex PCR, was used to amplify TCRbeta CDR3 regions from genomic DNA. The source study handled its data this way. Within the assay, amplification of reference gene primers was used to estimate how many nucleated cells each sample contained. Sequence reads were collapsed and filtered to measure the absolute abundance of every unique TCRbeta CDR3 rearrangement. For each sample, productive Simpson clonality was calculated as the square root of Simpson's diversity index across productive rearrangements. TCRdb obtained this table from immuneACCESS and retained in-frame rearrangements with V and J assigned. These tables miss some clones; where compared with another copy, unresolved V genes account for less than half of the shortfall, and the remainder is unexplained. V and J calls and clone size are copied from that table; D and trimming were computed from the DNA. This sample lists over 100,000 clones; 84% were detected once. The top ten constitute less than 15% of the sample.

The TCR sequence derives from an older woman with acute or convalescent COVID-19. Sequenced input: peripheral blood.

The CDR3 reads as follows: CASSLVAGTEAFF. The sequence in DNA is TGTGCCAGCAGTTTGGTGGCGGGGACTGAAGCTTTCTTT. The sequence links TRBV12-3 or TRBV12-4 to TRBJ1-1; a confident D gene designation cannot be given. V is shortened by 3 bases, J by 5 bases, and the region joining them spans 10 bases. The CDR3, from cysteine to phenylalanine, totals 13 residues. Only the CDR3 DNA stays, 39 bases, in frame from base 1.